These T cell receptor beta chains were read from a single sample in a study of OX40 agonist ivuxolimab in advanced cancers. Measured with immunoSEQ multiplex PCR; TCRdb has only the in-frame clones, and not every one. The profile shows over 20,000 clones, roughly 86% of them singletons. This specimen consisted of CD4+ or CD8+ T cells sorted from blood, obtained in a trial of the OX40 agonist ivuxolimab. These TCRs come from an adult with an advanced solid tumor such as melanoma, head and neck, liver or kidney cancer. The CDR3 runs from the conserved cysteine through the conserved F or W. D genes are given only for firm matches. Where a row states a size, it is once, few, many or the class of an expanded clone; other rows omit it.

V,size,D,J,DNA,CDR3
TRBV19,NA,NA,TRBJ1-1,TGTGCCAGTAGTATTCGACAGAGGAACACTGAAGCTTTCTTT,CASSIRQRNTEAFF
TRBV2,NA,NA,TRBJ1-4,TGTGCCAGCAGTGCTGACCAGCGGGGGGCTAATGAAAAACTGTTTTTT,CASSADQRGANEKLFF
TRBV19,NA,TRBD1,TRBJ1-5,TGTGCCAGTAAAAGGGGACAGGGGGATCAGCCCCAGCATTTT,CASKRGQGDQPQHF
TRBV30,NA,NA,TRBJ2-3,TGTGCCCAATCGCTCCTACACAAAGATACGCAGTATTTT,CAQSLLHKDTQYF
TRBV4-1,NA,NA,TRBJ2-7,TGCGCCAGCAGCCAAGTAGGGGGGGCCTCCTACGAGCAGTACTTC,CASSQVGGASYEQYF
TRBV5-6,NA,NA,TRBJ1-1,TGTGCCAGCAGCTTGGCAGGGGTAGGAATGAACACTGAAGCTTTCTTT,CASSLAGVGMNTEAFF
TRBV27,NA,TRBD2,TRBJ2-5,TGTGCCAGCAGCTTTATCGGGCTAGCGGGATCACAAGAGACCCAGTACTTC,CASSFIGLAGSQETQYF
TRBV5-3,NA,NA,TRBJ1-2,TGTGCCAGAAGCTTGGGGCGAACGGACTATGGCTACACCTTC,CARSLGRTDYGYTF
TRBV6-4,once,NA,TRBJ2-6,TGTGCCAGCAGCCCCCACTATGACTCTGGGGCCAACGTCCTGACTTTC,CASSPHYDSGANVLTF
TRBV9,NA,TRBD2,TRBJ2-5,TGTGCCAGCAGCGGAAGCGGGACTTCTCAAGAGACCCAGTACTTC,CASSGSGTSQETQYF
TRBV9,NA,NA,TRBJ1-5,TGTGCCAGCAGCGTATCGGGGGATAGCAATCAGCCCCAGCATTTT,CASSVSGDSNQPQHF
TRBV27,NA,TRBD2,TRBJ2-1,TGTGCCAGCAGTTTATTTCCCCCTCTGATTACTAGCGGGGCCGACAATGAGCAGTTCTTC,CASSLFPPLITSGADNEQFF
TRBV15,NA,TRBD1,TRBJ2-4,TGTGCCACCAGCCCTCAAGAGTGGGGGACAGGAAACATTCAGTACTTC,CATSPQEWGTGNIQYF
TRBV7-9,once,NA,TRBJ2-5,TGTGCCAGCAGCCACTCCCGGCAGTACATAGAGACCCAGTACTTC,CASSHSRQYIETQYF
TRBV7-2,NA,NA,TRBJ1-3,TGTGCCAGCAGCTTAGATTGGGGGTCTGGAAACACCATATATTTT,CASSLDWGSGNTIYF
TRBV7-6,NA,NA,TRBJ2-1,TGTGCCAGCAGCTACTCGTGGGTCCAGAACGCCTACAATGAGCAGTTCTTC,CASSYSWVQNAYNEQFF
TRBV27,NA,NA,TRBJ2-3,TGTGCCAGCAGTCCCCTCGGGGGCGGGAGTAGCACAGATACGCAGTATTTT,CASSPLGGGSSTDTQYF
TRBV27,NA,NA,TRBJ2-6,TGTGCCAGCAGTTGGACGGTCGGCCTGTCTGGGGCCAACGTCCTGACTTTC,CASSWTVGLSGANVLTF
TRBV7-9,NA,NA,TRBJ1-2,TGTGCCAGCAGCTTAGCACCTGACCTCTATGGCTACACCTTC,CASSLAPDLYGYTF
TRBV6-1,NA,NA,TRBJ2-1,TGTGCCAGCACCTCCGGCGGTAGCTCCTACAATGAGCAGTTCTTC,CASTSGGSSYNEQFF
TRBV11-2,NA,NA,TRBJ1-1,TGTGCCAGCAGCGGACAGTCCAACACTGAAGCTTTCTTT,CASSGQSNTEAFF
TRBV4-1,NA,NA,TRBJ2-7,TGCGCCAGCAGCCAAGACGGGTACGAGCAGTACTTC,CASSQDGYEQYF
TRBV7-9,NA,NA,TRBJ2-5,TGTGCCAGCAGCTTAGTAGACTCCCAGGAGACCCAGTACTTC,CASSLVDSQETQYF
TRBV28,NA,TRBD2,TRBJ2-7,TGTGCCAGCAGTTTATGGGACACGGGGGGCTACGAGCAGTACTTC,CASSLWDTGGYEQYF
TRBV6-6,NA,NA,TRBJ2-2,TGTGCCAGCAGTTACATGGCAGGGGAGGGAGGGGAGCTGTTTTTT,CASSYMAGEGGELFF
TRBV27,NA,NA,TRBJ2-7,TGTGCCAGCAGTCAGCTTGGGGGAAGCTCCTACGAGCAGTACTTC,CASSQLGGSSYEQYF
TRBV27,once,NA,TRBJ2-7,TGTGCCAGCAAGGGCCTCCACTACGAGCAGTACTTC,CASKGLHYEQYF
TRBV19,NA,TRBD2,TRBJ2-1,TGTGCCACCGAGGGTGTGGTAGCGGGGTCCTACAATGAGCAGTTCTTC,CATEGVVAGSYNEQFF
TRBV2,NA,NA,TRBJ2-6,TGTGCCAGCGAGGATACATCTGGGGCCAACGTCCTGACTTTC,CASEDTSGANVLTF
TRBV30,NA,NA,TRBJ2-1,TGTGCCTGGAGTGACTCGAGCTCCTACAATGAGCAGTTCTTC,CAWSDSSSYNEQFF
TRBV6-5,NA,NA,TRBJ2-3,TGTGCCAGCAGTTACGGGTGGGGCCCCCGGGAAGATACGCAGTATTTT,CASSYGWGPREDTQYF
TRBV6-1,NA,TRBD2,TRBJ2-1,TGTGCCAGCCGACCCGCGGCGGGGGGTAAGTTCTTC,CASRPAAGGKFF
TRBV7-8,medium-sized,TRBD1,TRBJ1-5,TGTGCCAGCAGCTTGGACAGGATTAGCAATCAGCCCCAGCATTTT,CASSLDRISNQPQHF